This TCR beta chain was recorded in a study of T cells in Graves' hyperthyroidism and ophthalmopathy. Points from the study as a whole: Ophthalmopathy stood apart from stable hyperthyroidism in a 13 V-J model.

The CDR3 regions of TCR beta were amplified from RNA transcripts. During a first-round RT-PCR of the TCR CDR3, the HTBI primer set was used. Via MiXCR, TCRdb re-called the multiplex PCR reads, giving one row per CDR3 protein. The sample includes 450,000 to 700,000 distinct CDR3 sequences, about half seen only once; the top ten take roughly 8.2%. Of note for this clonotype: Its target is not known. This may be a read error: a much more frequent sequence differs by one nucleotide. Without the conserved terminal phenylalanine or tryptophan, this CDR3 likely stems from a read error.

The V gene lost 5 bases and the J gene lost 3 bases, with 13 bases spanning the gap. The germline CDR1 and CDR2 sequences are LGHNA and YNFKEQ. The CDR3 consists of 15 residues. This chain joins TRBV4-2 and TRBJ2-2, with TRBD1 as a possible D gene (5 bases). The receptor was derived from a woman younger than 30 with Graves' hyperthyroidism. Sequenced: peripheral blood or thyroid tissue (not recorded which). In DNA, the CDR3 is TGTGCCAGCAGCGCTCCGACGACAGACACCGGGGAGCTGTTTTCT. Its translation: CASSAPTTDTGELFS.